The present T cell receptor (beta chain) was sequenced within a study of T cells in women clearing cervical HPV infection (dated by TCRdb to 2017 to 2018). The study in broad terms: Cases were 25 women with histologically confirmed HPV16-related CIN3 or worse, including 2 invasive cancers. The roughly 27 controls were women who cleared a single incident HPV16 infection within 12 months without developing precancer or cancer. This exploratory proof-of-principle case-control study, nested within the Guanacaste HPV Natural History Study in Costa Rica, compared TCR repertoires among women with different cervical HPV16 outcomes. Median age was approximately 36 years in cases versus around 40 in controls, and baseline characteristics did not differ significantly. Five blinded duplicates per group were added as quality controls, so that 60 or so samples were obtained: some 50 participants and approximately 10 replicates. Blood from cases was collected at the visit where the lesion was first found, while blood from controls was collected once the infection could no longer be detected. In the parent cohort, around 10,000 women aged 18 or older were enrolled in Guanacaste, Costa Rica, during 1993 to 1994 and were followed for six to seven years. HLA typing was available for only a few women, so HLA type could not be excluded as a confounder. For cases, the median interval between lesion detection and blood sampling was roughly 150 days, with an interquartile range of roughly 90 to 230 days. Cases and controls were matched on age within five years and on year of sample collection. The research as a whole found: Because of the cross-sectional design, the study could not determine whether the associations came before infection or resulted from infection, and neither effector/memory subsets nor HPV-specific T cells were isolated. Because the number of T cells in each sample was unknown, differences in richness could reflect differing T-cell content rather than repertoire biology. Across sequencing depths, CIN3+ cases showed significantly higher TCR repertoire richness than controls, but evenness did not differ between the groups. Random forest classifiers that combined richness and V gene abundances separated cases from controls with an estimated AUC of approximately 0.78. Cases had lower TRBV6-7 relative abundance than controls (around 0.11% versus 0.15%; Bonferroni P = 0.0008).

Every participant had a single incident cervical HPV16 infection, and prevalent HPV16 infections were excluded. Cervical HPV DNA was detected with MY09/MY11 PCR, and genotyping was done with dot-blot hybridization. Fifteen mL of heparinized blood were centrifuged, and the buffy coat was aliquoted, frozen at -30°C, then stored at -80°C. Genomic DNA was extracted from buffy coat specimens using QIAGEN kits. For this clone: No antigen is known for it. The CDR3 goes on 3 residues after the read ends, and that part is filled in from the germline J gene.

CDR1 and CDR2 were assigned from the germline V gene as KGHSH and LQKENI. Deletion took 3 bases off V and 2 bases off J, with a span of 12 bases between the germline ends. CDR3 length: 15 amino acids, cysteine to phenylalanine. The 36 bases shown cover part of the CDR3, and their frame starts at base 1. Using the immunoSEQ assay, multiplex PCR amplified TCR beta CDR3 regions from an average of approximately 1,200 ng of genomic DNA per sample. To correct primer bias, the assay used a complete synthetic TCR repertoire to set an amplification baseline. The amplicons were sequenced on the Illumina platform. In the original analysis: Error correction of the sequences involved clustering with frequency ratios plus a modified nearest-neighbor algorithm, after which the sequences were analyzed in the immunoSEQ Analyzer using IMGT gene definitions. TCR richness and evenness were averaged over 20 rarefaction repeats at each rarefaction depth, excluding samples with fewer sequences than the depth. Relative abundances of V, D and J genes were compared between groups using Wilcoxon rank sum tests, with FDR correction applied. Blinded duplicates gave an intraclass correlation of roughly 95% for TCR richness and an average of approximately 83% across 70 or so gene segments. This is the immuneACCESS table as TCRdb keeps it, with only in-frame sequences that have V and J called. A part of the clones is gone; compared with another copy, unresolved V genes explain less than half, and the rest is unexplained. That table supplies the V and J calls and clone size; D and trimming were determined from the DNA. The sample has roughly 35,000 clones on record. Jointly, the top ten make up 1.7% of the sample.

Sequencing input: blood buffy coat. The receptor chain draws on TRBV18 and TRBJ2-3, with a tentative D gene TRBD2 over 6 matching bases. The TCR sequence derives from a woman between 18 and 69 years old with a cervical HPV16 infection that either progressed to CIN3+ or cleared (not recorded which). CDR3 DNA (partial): TGTGCCAGCTCACCCTCCGGGACTCTCACAGATACG. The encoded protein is CASSPSGTLTDT. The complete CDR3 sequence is CASSPSGTLTDTQYF.